This TCR beta chain was retrieved from a study of blood T cells in healthy people across ages (dated by TCRdb to about 2015). Regarding the research as a whole: In model experiments, template switching captured roughly one uniquely barcoded TCR beta cDNA molecule for every two T cells. Using the same blood draw, the study looked at two additional independent replicas of 1 million unique cDNA reads for two donors, one aged 18 to 30 and the other aged 80 or older. The donors were split into four age groups: young (average around 15 years), middle-aged (roughly 39), aged (62) and long-lived (roughly 80). Age-related changes in TCR beta repertoire diversity were measured in the study by deep sequencing normalized with unique cDNA molecular identifiers. To avoid experimental bias, donors of different ages were spread randomly across the sequencing lanes.

The library relied on 5' RACE. Data came from an Illumina HiSeq 2500. A second PCR of roughly 7 to 11 cycles was performed with a sample-barcoded 5' primer and a J-beta primer mix. A unique molecular identifier was introduced onto each TCR beta cDNA molecule by a template-switch 5' adaptor carrying 12 random nucleotides. Each sample yielded at least 2.5 million CDR3-containing paired-end reads. All of the RNA was converted into first-strand cDNA using the Mint cDNA synthesis kit, with a TRBC-specific oligonucleotide serving as the primer. After uracil-DNA glycosylase treatment, a first 18-cycle PCR used universal primers M1SS and BC2_uni_R on all cDNA. The authors processed their data as follows. Each sample was normalized by randomly selecting 1 million high-quality reads, each carrying a distinct molecular identifier. Instead of being binned into consensus sequences, reads that shared molecular identifiers were thrown out. MiTCR, set to a Q25 quality threshold and the strictest error-elimination algorithm, was used for CDR3 identification, clonotype clustering and error correction. A nonparametric unseen species model using Euler transformation provided a lower-bound estimate of total TCR beta diversity. The public reads were reanalyzed by TCRdb: fastp trimming at Q25, MiXCR alignment, in-frame beta chains only. Rows matching on CDR3 protein sequence are summarized as one entry with the most common DNA and genes. The V and J calls were determined by TCRdb, not by the authors. The sample yields roughly 720,000 distinct CDR3 sequences; about 55% were counted once. The top ten clones comprise roughly 37% of the sample.

Via the germline V gene, CDR1 is SQVTM and CDR2 ANQGSEA. Germline trimming amounts to 6 bases on V and 1 base on J, with 8 as the count of junction bases outside the gene matches. The CDR3 spans 14 residues, from the cysteine through the phenylalanine. Here the CDR3 DNA is all that survives: 42 bases in frame from base 1. The approximately 39 donors, aged about 6 to 100 years, were systemically healthy Caucasian individuals from Russia. Each donor gave about 9.8 milliliters of peripheral blood, drawn into EDTA-treated Vacutainer tubes. Ficoll-Paque density-gradient centrifugation was used to isolate PBMCs, with at least 7 million obtained per sample. Total RNA was extracted from PBMCs with Trizol reagent, with at least 5 micrograms obtained per sample. For every donor, an aliquot of PBMCs went through flow cytometry to measure the percentages of naive CD45RAhigh/CD27high T cells. This clonotype was recorded at least ten times. There is no known antigen for this receptor. No qualities accompany the bases; no much larger clone lies one base away.

Study-wide findings and limitations: As age increased, observed TCR beta diversity per million T cells dropped in a roughly linear way, and a significant reduction was already evident by age about 40. Estimates of total diversity based on one million sequenced T cells were regarded as lower bounds and as underestimates. Because profiling used bulk unsorted PBMCs, naive and antigen-experienced compartments could not be compared conclusively. The CMV infection status of donors was not known, potentially confounding age-related changes in expanded clonotypes. There was a strong correlation between observed TCR beta diversity and the percentage of naive T cells measured by flow cytometry. Compared with the aged group, the long-lived group had more naive CD4+ T cells, fewer expanded clones and increased TCR diversity, suggesting age selection.

The chain links TRBV29-1 with TRBJ2-7, with 8 bases aligning to TRBD2. The source of this sequence is a man at least 80 years old in good health. The specimen sequenced was blood. The CDR3 corresponds to CSVRAGGASYEQYF. The nucleotides read TGCAGCGTGAGGGCGGGGGGAGCATCCTACGAGCAGTACTTC.